Listed below are T cell receptor beta chains from one sample, sequenced in a study of CD8+CD57+ T cells in acquired aplastic anemia. TCRdb recomputed calls from the reads with MiXCR, one row per CDR3 protein. The sample lists about 150,000 distinct CDR3 sequences, 40% to 65% occurring once. The source material was sorted CD4+, CD8+, or CD8+CD57+ T cells (not recorded which) from PBMCs. The receptor source for this set is a human donor with aplastic anemia. The CDR3 runs from the conserved cysteine through the conserved F or W. Each record gives: J gene, clone size, D gene, V gene, CDR3 protein, CDR3 DNA. A D gene is named only where the DNA matches it firmly. Expanded clones get a size class; other rows say once, few or many, or leave the size out.

J gene: TRBJ1-2; clone size: .; D gene: .; V gene: TRBV6-5; CDR3 protein: CASSYQRGDGYTF; CDR3 DNA: TGTGCCAGCAGTTACCAGAGAGGAGATGGCTACACCTTC
J gene: TRBJ2-1; clone size: .; D gene: .; V gene: TRBV11-2; CDR3 protein: CASSPRTSYNEQFF; CDR3 DNA: TGTGCCAGCAGCCCGCGGACTTCCTACAATGAGCAGTTCTTC
J gene: TRBJ2-2; clone size: .; D gene: .; V gene: TRBV6-5; CDR3 protein: CASIGELFF; CDR3 DNA: TGTGCCAGCATTGGGGAGCTGTTTTTT
J gene: TRBJ1-4; clone size: many; D gene: .; V gene: TRBV7-6; CDR3 protein: CASSQTGATNEKLFF; CDR3 DNA: TGTGCCAGCAGCCAGACGGGGGCGACTAATGAAAAACTGTTTTTT
J gene: TRBJ2-7; clone size: many; D gene: .; V gene: TRBV12-5; CDR3 protein: CATVDYSYEQYF; CDR3 DNA: TGTGCTACCGTGGACTATTCCTACGAGCAGTACTTC
J gene: TRBJ2-7; clone size: .; D gene: TRBD2; V gene: TRBV20-1; CDR3 protein: CSASGTSGTPLQAYEQYF; CDR3 DNA: TGCAGTGCTAGCGGGACTAGCGGGACACCTCTCCAGGCCTACGAGCAGTACTTC
J gene: TRBJ2-1; clone size: .; D gene: .; V gene: TRBV9; CDR3 protein: CASSTSPGPPTSYNEQFF; CDR3 DNA: TGTGCCAGCAGCACCTCTCCGGGACCGCCAACCTCCTACAATGAGCAGTTCTTC
J gene: TRBJ2-1; clone size: many; D gene: .; V gene: TRBV6-6; CDR3 protein: CASAPGRNEQFF; CDR3 DNA: TGTGCCAGCGCCCCGGGTCGCAATGAGCAGTTCTTC
J gene: TRBJ2-2; clone size: .; D gene: .; V gene: TRBV2; CDR3 protein: CASRGQAITGELFF; CDR3 DNA: TGTGCCAGCAGGGGGCAGGCGATAACCGGGGAGCTGTTTTTT
J gene: TRBJ2-5; clone size: few; D gene: .; V gene: TRBV7-2; CDR3 protein: CASSLDGVVETQYF; CDR3 DNA: TGTGCCAGCAGCTTAGATGGGGTTGTCGAGACCCAGTACTTC
J gene: TRBJ2-7; clone size: few; D gene: .; V gene: TRBV7-2; CDR3 protein: CASSLRNPYEQYF; CDR3 DNA: TGTGCCAGCAGCTTACGGAATCCCTACGAGCAGTACTTC
J gene: TRBJ2-7; clone size: .; D gene: TRBD2; V gene: TRBV19; CDR3 protein: CASQTSGQAGGLYEQYF; CDR3 DNA: TGTGCCAGTCAGACCTCGGGACAAGCGGGGGGACTATACGAGCAGTACTTC
J gene: TRBJ1-4; clone size: .; D gene: TRBD1; V gene: TRBV27; CDR3 protein: CASSIAGQGGEKLFF; CDR3 DNA: TGTGCCAGCAGCATTGCGGGACAGGGAGGCGAAAAACTGTTTTTT
J gene: TRBJ2-1; clone size: many; D gene: .; V gene: TRBV19; CDR3 protein: CASSPSRNSYNEQFF; CDR3 DNA: TGTGCCAGTAGCCCGAGCCGCAACTCCTACAATGAGCAGTTCTTC
J gene: TRBJ1-2; clone size: many; D gene: TRBD1; V gene: TRBV6-4; CDR3 protein: CASSGSGTEITHF; CDR3 DNA: TGTGCCAGCAGTGGATCCGGGACAGAAATTACCCACTTC
J gene: TRBJ2-5; clone size: .; D gene: .; V gene: TRBV2; CDR3 protein: CASSPARGLQETQYF; CDR3 DNA: TGTGCCAGCAGCCCCGCCCGGGGCCTCCAAGAGACCCAGTACTTC
J gene: TRBJ1-1; clone size: many; D gene: .; V gene: TRBV7-6; CDR3 protein: CASSLEENTEAFF; CDR3 DNA: TGTGCCAGCAGCTTAGAGGAGAACACTGAAGCTTTCTTT
J gene: TRBJ1-1; clone size: .; D gene: .; V gene: TRBV5-1; CDR3 protein: CASSFKGSDTEAFF; CDR3 DNA: TGCGCCAGCAGCTTTAAGGGGTCAGACACTGAAGCTTTCTTT
J gene: TRBJ2-5; clone size: .; D gene: .; V gene: TRBV20-1; CDR3 protein: CSASSMETQYF; CDR3 DNA: TGCAGTGCTAGTTCTATGGAGACCCAGTACTTC
J gene: TRBJ2-6; clone size: .; D gene: .; V gene: TRBV18; CDR3 protein: CASSPPQASGANVLTF; CDR3 DNA: TGTGCCAGCTCACCCCCTCAGGCCTCTGGGGCCAACGTCCTGACTTTC
J gene: TRBJ2-7; clone size: .; D gene: .; V gene: TRBV7-8; CDR3 protein: CASNPSAEIYEQYF; CDR3 DNA: TGTGCCAGCAACCCTTCAGCAGAGATCTACGAGCAGTACTTC
J gene: TRBJ2-7; clone size: few; D gene: .; V gene: TRBV24-1; CDR3 protein: CATSDTRREQYF; CDR3 DNA: TGTGCCACCAGTGATACAAGGCGGGAGCAGTACTTC
J gene: TRBJ2-3; clone size: few; D gene: TRBD1; V gene: TRBV27; CDR3 protein: CASSSDRYADTQYF; CDR3 DNA: TGTGCCAGCAGTTCGGACAGGTACGCAGATACGCAGTATTTT
J gene: TRBJ2-5; clone size: .; D gene: TRBD1; V gene: TRBV19; CDR3 protein: CASSVGQGVRETQYF; CDR3 DNA: TGTGCCAGTAGTGTGGGACAGGGGGTGAGAGAGACCCAGTACTTC
J gene: TRBJ2-7; clone size: .; D gene: .; V gene: TRBV19; CDR3 protein: CASSHGGYEQYF; CDR3 DNA: TGTGCCAGTAGTCACGGGGGCTACGAGCAGTACTTC
J gene: TRBJ2-7; clone size: .; D gene: .; V gene: TRBV7-9; CDR3 protein: CASSQGTGELYF; CDR3 DNA: TGTGCCAGCAGCCAAGGAACCGGGGAGCTGTACTTC
J gene: TRBJ2-3; clone size: .; D gene: TRBD2; V gene: TRBV7-7; CDR3 protein: CASSLDVSGGPQYF; CDR3 DNA: TGTGCCAGCAGCTTAGATGTGAGCGGGGGACCGCAGTATTTT
J gene: TRBJ2-7; clone size: .; D gene: .; V gene: TRBV29-1; CDR3 protein: CSGAQGPYEQYF; CDR3 DNA: TGCAGCGGGGCCCAAGGGCCCTACGAGCAGTACTTC
J gene: TRBJ2-3; clone size: once; D gene: TRBD2; V gene: TRBV19; CDR3 protein: CASSIGGSGGDTQYF; CDR3 DNA: TGTGCCAGTAGTATCGGAGGTAGCGGGGGAGATACGCAGTATTTT
J gene: TRBJ2-1; clone size: .; D gene: .; V gene: TRBV11-2; CDR3 protein: CASSLGTGRDNEQLF; CDR3 DNA: TGTGCCAGCAGCTTAGGGACAGGGAGGGACAATGAGCAGCTCTTC
J gene: TRBJ1-6; clone size: .; D gene: .; V gene: TRBV10-3; CDR3 protein: CATSYPGHNNSPLHF; CDR3 DNA: TGTGCCACCTCTTATCCGGGACATAATAATTCACCCCTCCACTTT
J gene: TRBJ1-2; clone size: many; D gene: .; V gene: TRBV5-1; CDR3 protein: CASSLSTPTNEGYTF; CDR3 DNA: TGCGCCAGCAGCCTCAGCACACCGACCAATGAGGGCTACACCTTC
J gene: TRBJ2-7; clone size: .; D gene: .; V gene: TRBV7-9; CDR3 protein: CASSLLSHEQYF; CDR3 DNA: TGTGCCAGCAGCTTACTCTCCCACGAGCAGTACTTC
J gene: TRBJ2-1; clone size: .; D gene: TRBD1; V gene: TRBV11-1; CDR3 protein: CASSPGQGHYNEQFF; CDR3 DNA: TGTGCCAGCAGCCCAGGACAGGGCCACTACAATGAGCAGTTCTTC
J gene: TRBJ1-1; clone size: many; D gene: .; V gene: TRBV5-1; CDR3 protein: CASSRPQQNLMNTEAFF; CDR3 DNA: TGCGCCAGCAGCCGTCCTCAACAGAATCTCATGAACACTGAAGCTTTCTTT
J gene: TRBJ1-5; clone size: once; D gene: TRBD1; V gene: TRBV15; CDR3 protein: CATEDRGRNQPQHF; CDR3 DNA: TGTGCCACCGAGGACAGGGGACGCAATCAGCCCCAGCATTTT
J gene: TRBJ1-6; clone size: .; D gene: .; V gene: TRBV6-1; CDR3 protein: CASSEALYRFNSPLHF; CDR3 DNA: TGTGCCAGCAGTGAAGCGCTGTACAGGTTTAATTCACCCCTCCACTTT
J gene: TRBJ2-3; clone size: .; D gene: TRBD1; V gene: TRBV2; CDR3 protein: CASRWTGSDTQYF; CDR3 DNA: TGTGCCAGCAGGTGGACAGGGTCAGATACGCAGTATTTT
J gene: TRBJ1-2; clone size: .; D gene: TRBD1; V gene: TRBV10-3; CDR3 protein: CAISGGTGNYGYTF; CDR3 DNA: TGTGCCATCAGTGGGGGGACAGGAAACTATGGCTACACCTTC
J gene: TRBJ2-1; clone size: many; D gene: .; V gene: TRBV7-9; CDR3 protein: CASSPLASGSYNEQFF; CDR3 DNA: TGTGCCAGCAGCCCACTAGCTTCCGGCTCCTACAATGAGCAGTTCTTC
J gene: TRBJ2-3; clone size: many; D gene: TRBD2; V gene: TRBV12-3/TRBV12-4; CDR3 protein: CASSLAGDTDTQYF; CDR3 DNA: TGTGCCAGCAGTCTAGCGGGGGACACAGATACGCAGTATTTT
J gene: TRBJ2-3; clone size: few; D gene: TRBD1; V gene: TRBV11-2; CDR3 protein: CASSGGQGTRDTQYF; CDR3 DNA: TGTGCCAGCAGTGGAGGACAGGGTACCAGGGATACGCAGTATTTT
J gene: TRBJ2-7; clone size: .; D gene: .; V gene: TRBV15; CDR3 protein: CATSRDPGQGSPYEQYF; CDR3 DNA: TGTGCCACCAGCAGGGATCCCGGGCAGGGGAGTCCCTACGAGCAGTACTTC
J gene: TRBJ1-6; clone size: .; D gene: .; V gene: TRBV2; CDR3 protein: CASSEDWSSYNSPLHF; CDR3 DNA: TGTGCCAGCAGTGAAGACTGGAGCTCCTATAATTCACCCCTCCACTTT
J gene: TRBJ2-5; clone size: .; D gene: .; V gene: TRBV27; CDR3 protein: CASSTRQHQETQYF; CDR3 DNA: TGTGCCAGCAGTACCAGACAGCACCAAGAGACCCAGTACTTC
J gene: TRBJ2-7; clone size: .; D gene: TRBD1; V gene: TRBV10-2; CDR3 protein: CATKKGTVSYEQYF; CDR3 DNA: TGTGCCACAAAGAAGGGGACAGTCTCCTACGAGCAGTACTTC
J gene: TRBJ2-3; clone size: .; D gene: .; V gene: TRBV11-3; CDR3 protein: CASSQDRGHSTDTRYF; CDR3 DNA: TGTGCCAGCAGCCAAGATAGGGGCCACAGCACAGATACGCGGTATTTT
J gene: TRBJ2-3; clone size: few; D gene: .; V gene: TRBV24-1; CDR3 protein: CATSAPTSTDTQYF; CDR3 DNA: TGTGCCACCAGTGCCCCGACAAGCACAGATACGCAGTATTTT
J gene: TRBJ1-2; clone size: many; D gene: .; V gene: TRBV5-8; CDR3 protein: CASSLNRVDSYGYTF; CDR3 DNA: TGTGCCAGCAGCCTAAACAGGGTGGATAGCTATGGCTACACCTTC